This entry lists 12 T cell receptor beta chains sequenced from one sample in a study of blood T cell repertoires in COVID-19. Data came from immunoSEQ multiplex PCR; TCRdb stores just in-frame clones and leaves some out. The sample includes around 320,000 clones, 65% to 90% of them seen just once. The sample consisted of peripheral blood. These receptors were taken from a human donor in a cohort sampled during active COVID-19.

This rearrangement joins TRBV11-1 to TRBJ2-7; the D gene is possibly TRBD1 (5 bases). Germline V gene data show CDR1 as SGHAT and CDR2 as FQDESV (reference sequence). The CDR3 runs 14 residues. The V end lost 5 bases, the J end lost 2 bases, and 13 bases lay between the germline ends. The CDR3 DNA is TGTGCCAGCAGCCCCAGGGTAAGGCCCTACGAGCAGTACTTC. This translates into CASSPRVRPYEQYF.

The CDR3 loop is CASSQVSLAKNIQYF. The CDR3 DNA sequence: TGCGCCAGCAGCCAAGTGAGCCTAGCCAAAAACATTCAGTACTTC. This sequence joins TRBV4-1 and TRBJ2-4; D gene uncertain. In germline, CDR1 is MGHRA, CDR2 YSYEKL. The CDR3 consists of 15 residues. The ends were cut back, 1 base at V and 0 bases at J, with 7 bases in the middle.

The rearrangement joins TRBV6-6 to TRBJ2-2; 9 bases are a match to TRBD1. The ends lost 8 bases at V and 6 bases at J; junction bases unmatched: 10. CDR3 length: 15 amino acids. Germline V gives CDR1 MNHNY, CDR2 SVGAGI (reference sequence). CDR3 in amino acids: CASCWDRESAGELFF. The CDR3 coding sequence is TGTGCCAGCTGCTGGGACAGGGAATCGGCCGGGGAGCTGTTTTTT.

This clone was seen more than once but under ten times. The chain recombines TRBV2 with TRBJ2-2; 10 nucleotides match TRBD2. The germline CDR1 and CDR2 sequences are SNHLY and FYNNEI. The trim removed 6 bases at V and 6 bases at J, leaving 7 bases unmatched. The CDR3 length is 15 residues. CDR3 residues: CASRRLAGEAGELFF. The CDR3 DNA sequence: TGTGCCAGCAGACGGCTAGCGGGGGAGGCCGGGGAGCTGTTTTTT.

The chain couples TRBV2 to TRBJ2-3, with 12 bases lining up with TRBD2. The CDR3 loop spans 16 amino acids. Trimming took 3 bases from V and 2 from J; bases not matched to a gene: 3. Germline loops: CDR1 SNHLY, CDR2 FYNNEI. The CDR3 DNA sequence: TGTGCCAGCAGTGATCTAGCGGGGGGGCTCACAGATACGCAGTATTTT. It codes for CASSDLAGGLTDTQYF.

As concerns this clone: The sample has other DNA sequences that encode this CDR3 too. The chain recombines TRBV5-1 with TRBJ1-1; D gene ambiguous. This CDR3 is built from 11 residues. The germline gives CDR1 SGHRS, CDR2 YFSETQ. V shed 0 bases and J shed 11 bases, with 8 bases lying between them. The CDR3 is CASSLGREAFF. CDR3 bases: TGCGCCAGCAGCTTGGGGCGGGAGGCTTTCTTT.

The rearrangement links TRBV19 to TRBJ1-3; tentatively, D is TRBD1 (5 bases). V lost 3 bases and J lost 2, with 11 bases in between. The CDR3 loop spans 15 amino acids. Germline V CDR1 and CDR2: LNHDA, SQIVND (reference sequence). As DNA, the CDR3 is TGTGCCAGTAGTATCAATTCGGGGGCTGGAAACACCATATATTTT. Protein product: CASSINSGAGNTIYF.

This chain joins TRBV2 and TRBJ1-5; D might be TRBD1 (6 bases). This CDR3 comprises 14 residues. The germline V gene encodes CDR1 SNHLY and CDR2 FYNNEI. V lost 3 bases and J 6 bases, leaving 12 bases between the germline ends. CDR3 sequence: CASSDPRGTQPQHF. Written as DNA, the CDR3 is TGTGCCAGCAGTGACCCCAGGGGAACTCAGCCCCAGCATTTT.

This chain uses TRBV29-1 with TRBJ1-1; D ambiguous. Trimming took 4 bases from V and 5 from J, leaving 14 bases between them. This CDR3 is 13 amino acids long. Germline CDR1 and CDR2: SQVTM and ANQGSEA. CDR3 amino acids: CSVGIVGRTEAFF. The CDR3 region has the DNA TGCAGCGTTGGGATAGTGGGGAGGACTGAAGCTTTCTTT.

The rearrangement joins TRBV7-9 to TRBJ2-5, with TRBD2 as a possible D gene (5 bases). CDR3 size: 15 residues. V lost 5 bases and J 2 bases, leaving 15 bases between the germline ends. CDR1 SEHNR and CDR2 FQNEAQ come from the germline V gene (reference sequence). The CDR3 nucleotides are TGTGCCAGCAGCCCCCGTTTGGAGGTACAAGAGACCCAGTACTTC. Protein product: CASSPRLEVQETQYF.

The genes are TRBV9 and TRBJ2-2; 7 positions agree with TRBD1. Per germline, CDR1 SGDLS and CDR2 YYNGEE. The V and J ends lost 2 bases and 5 bases, in that order; junction bases with no gene match: 6. This CDR3 spans 15 amino acids. The CDR3 sequence: CASSVFDRVTGELFF. The DNA of the CDR3 is TGTGCCAGCAGCGTCTTCGACAGGGTGACCGGGGAGCTGTTTTTT.

The sample holds a few counts of this clone. Here the CDR3 DNA reads TGTGCCAGCAGCCCTAACAGATACACTGAAGCTTTCTTT. Translated, it gives CASSPNRYTEAFF. The gene calls are TRBV12-3 or TRBV12-4 and TRBJ1-1; D ambiguous. Trimming left V 6 bases short and J 3 bases short, with 11 bases between. The CDR3 loop spans 13 amino acids.